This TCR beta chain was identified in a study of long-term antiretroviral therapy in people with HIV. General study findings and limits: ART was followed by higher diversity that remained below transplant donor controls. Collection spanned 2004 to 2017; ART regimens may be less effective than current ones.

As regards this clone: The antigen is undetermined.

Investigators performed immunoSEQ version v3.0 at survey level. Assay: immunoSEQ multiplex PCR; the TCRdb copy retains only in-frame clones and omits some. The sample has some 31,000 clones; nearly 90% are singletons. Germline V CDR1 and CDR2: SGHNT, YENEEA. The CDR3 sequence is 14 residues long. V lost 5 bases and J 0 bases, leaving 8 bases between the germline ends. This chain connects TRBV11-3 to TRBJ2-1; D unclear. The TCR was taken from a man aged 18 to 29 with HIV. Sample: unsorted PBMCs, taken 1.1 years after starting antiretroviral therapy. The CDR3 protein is CASSPHGSYNEQFF. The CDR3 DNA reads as TGTGCCAGCAGCCCCCACGGCTCCTACAATGAGCAGTTCTTC.